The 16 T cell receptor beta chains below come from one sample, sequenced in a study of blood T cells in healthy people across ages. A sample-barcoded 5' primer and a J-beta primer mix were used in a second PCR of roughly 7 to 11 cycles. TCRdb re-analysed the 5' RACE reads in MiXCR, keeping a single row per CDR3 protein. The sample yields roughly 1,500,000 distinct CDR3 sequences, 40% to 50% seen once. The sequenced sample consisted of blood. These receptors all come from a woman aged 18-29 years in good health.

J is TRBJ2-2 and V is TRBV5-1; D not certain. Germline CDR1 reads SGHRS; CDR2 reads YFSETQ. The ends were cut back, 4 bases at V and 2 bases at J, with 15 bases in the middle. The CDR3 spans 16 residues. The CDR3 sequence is CASSPVDGRNTGELFF. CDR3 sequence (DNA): TGCGCCAGCAGCCCGGTGGACGGAAGAAACACCGGGGAGCTGTTTTTT.

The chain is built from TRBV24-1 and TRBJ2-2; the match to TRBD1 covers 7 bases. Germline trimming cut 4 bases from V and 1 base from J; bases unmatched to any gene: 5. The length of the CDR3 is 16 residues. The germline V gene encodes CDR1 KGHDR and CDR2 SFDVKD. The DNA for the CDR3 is TGTGCCACCAGTGAGCTACAGGGGAAGAACACCGGGGAGCTGTTTTTT. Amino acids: CATSELQGKNTGELFF.

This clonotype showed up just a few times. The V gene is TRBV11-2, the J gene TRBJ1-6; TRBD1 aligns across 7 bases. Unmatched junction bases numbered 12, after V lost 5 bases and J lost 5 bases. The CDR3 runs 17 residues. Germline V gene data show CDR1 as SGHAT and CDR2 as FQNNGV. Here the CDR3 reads CASSRQGGSRDNSPLHF. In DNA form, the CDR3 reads TGTGCCAGCAGCCGACAGGGAGGATCAAGGGATAATTCACCCCTCCACTTT. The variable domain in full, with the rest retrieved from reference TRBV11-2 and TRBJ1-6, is EAGVAQSPRYKIIEKRQSVAFWCNPISGHATLYWYQQILGQGPKLLIQFQNNGVVDDSQLPKDRFSAERLKGVDSTLKIQPAKLEDSAVYLCASSRQGGSRDNSPLHFGNGTRLTVT.

CDR3 nucleotides: TGTGCCAGGCCGGGACCGCGTCAAGATACGCAGTATTTT. Its translation: CARPGPRQDTQYF. The rearrangement uses TRBV2 and TRBJ2-3, with D perhaps assigned TRBD1 or TRBD2 (5 bases each). This CDR3 has 13 residues. Trimming removed 9 bases from V and 5 bases from J, with 15 bases in between. The germline V gene has CDR1 SNHLY and CDR2 FYNNEI.

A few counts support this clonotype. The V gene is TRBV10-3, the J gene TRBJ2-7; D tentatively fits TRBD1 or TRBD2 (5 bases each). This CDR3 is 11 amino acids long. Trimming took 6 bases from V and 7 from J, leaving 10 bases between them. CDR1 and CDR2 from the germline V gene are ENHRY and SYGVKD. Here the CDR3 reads CAIRGTLEQYF. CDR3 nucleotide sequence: TGTGCCATCAGAGGGACGCTGGAGCAGTACTTC.

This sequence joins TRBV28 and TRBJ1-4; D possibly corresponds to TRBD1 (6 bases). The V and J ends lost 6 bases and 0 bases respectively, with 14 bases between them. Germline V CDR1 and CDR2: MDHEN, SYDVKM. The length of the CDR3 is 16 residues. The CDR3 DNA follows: TGTGCCAGCAGACACCCAAGGGGGGCAACTAATGAAAAACTGTTTTTT. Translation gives CASRHPRGATNEKLFF.

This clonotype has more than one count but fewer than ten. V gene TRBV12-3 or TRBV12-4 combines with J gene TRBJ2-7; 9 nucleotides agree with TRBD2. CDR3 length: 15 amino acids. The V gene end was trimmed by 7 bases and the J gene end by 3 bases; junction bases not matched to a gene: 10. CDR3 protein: CASTGLAPPFYEQYF. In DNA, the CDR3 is TGTGCCAGCACCGGACTAGCGCCACCCTTCTACGAGCAGTACTTC.

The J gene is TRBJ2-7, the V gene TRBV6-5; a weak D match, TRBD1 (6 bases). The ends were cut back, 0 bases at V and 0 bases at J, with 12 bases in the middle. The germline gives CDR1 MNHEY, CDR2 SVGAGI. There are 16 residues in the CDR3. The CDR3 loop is CASSYSDRSASYEQYF. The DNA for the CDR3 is TGTGCCAGCAGTTACTCAGACAGGTCGGCCTCCTACGAGCAGTACTTC.

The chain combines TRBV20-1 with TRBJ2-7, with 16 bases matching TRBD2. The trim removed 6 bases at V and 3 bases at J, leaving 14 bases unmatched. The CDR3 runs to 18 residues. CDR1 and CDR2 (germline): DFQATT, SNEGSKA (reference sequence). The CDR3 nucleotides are TGCAGTGCCCCGGACCTGTTGGGACTAGCGGGGGGGCTCTACGAGCAGTACTTC. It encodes CSAPDLLGLAGGLYEQYF.

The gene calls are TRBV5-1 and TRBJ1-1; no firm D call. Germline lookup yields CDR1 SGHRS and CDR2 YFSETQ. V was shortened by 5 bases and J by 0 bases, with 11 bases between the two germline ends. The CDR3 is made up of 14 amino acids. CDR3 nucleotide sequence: TGCGCCAGCAGAGCCGGGTCCCTGAACACTGAAGCTTTCTTT. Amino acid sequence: CASRAGSLNTEAFF.

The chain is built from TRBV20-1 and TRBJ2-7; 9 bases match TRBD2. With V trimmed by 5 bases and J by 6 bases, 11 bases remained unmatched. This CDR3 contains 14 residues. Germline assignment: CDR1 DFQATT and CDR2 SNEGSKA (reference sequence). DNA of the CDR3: TGCAGTGCTTCCCTGGCGACTAGCGGTGTCGAGCAGTACTTC. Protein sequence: CSASLATSGVEQYF.

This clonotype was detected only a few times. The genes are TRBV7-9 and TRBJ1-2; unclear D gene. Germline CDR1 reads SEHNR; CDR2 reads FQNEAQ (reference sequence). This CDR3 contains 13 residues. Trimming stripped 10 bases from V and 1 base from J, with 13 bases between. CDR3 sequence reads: CATQWGFNYGYTF. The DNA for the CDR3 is TGTGCCACCCAATGGGGTTTTAACTATGGCTACACCTTC.

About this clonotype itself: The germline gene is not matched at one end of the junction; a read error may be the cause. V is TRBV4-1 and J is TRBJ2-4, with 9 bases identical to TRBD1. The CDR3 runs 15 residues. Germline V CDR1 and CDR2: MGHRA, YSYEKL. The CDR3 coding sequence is TGCGCCGGCAGCAGAGGGACAGGGGCCAAAAACATTCAGTACTTC. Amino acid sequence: CAGSRGTGAKNIQYF.

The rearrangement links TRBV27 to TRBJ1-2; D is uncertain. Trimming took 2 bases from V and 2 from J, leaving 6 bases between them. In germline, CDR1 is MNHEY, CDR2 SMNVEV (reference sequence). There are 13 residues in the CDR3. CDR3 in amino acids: CASSLQRNYGYTF. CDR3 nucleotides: TGTGCCAGCAGTTTACAGAGGAACTATGGCTACACCTTC.

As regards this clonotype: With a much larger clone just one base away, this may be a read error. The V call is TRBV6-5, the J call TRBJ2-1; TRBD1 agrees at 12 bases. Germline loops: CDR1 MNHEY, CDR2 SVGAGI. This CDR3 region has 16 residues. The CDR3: CAGSYRGQGARDEQFF. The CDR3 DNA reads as TGTGCCGGCAGTTATCGGGGACAGGGGGCGCGAGATGAGCAGTTCTTC.

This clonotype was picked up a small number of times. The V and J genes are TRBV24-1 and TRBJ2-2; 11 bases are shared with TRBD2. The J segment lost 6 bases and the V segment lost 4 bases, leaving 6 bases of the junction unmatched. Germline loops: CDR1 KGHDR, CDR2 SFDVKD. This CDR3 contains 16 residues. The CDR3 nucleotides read TGTGCCACCAGTGACAATAGCGGGAGGGGCGCCGGGGAGCTGTTTTTT. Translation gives CATSDNSGRGAGELFF.